These T cell receptor beta chains were read from a single sample in a study of blood T cell repertoires in COVID-19. TCRdb's table, derived via immunoSEQ multiplex PCR, lists solely in-frame clones and lacks some. The repertoire holds a few hundred thousand clones, with 70% to 90% as singletons. The sample comprised peripheral blood. The source is a woman aged 55-69 years with COVID-19, enrolled during active disease. Both conserved end residues are part of each CDR3. A D gene is named only where the DNA matches it firmly. Only some rows state a clone size, as once, few, many or a class for expanded clones.

v_gene	d_gene	abundance	j_gene	CDR3nt	CDR3aa
TRBV24-1	TRBD1	few	TRBJ2-1	TGTGCCACCAGTGATGCGGACAGGGTTTGGGAGCAGTTCTTC	CATSDADRVWEQFF
TRBV5-6	-	-	TRBJ2-5	TGTGCCAGCAGCTGGACACGAGAGACCCAGTACTTC	CASSWTRETQYF
TRBV9	-	-	TRBJ1-1	TGTGCCAGCAGCGTAGGGGCCAACACTGAAGCTTTCTTT	CASSVGANTEAFF
TRBV6-5	TRBD1	-	TRBJ2-7	TGTGCCAGCAGTTCTCTCACTGGGGACAGGGGCCACGAGCAGTACTTC	CASSSLTGDRGHEQYF
TRBV11-2	-	-	TRBJ2-7	TGTGCCAGCAGCTCTACCTCCTACGAGCAGTACTTC	CASSSTSYEQYF
TRBV10-1	-	-	TRBJ2-7	TGCGCCAGCAGTGAGTCGTTCCCGTTCCGGGGAATCTACGAGCAGTACTTC	CASSESFPFRGIYEQYF
TRBV7-2	-	-	TRBJ2-1	TGTGCCAGCAGTTTCAACAATGAGCAGTTCTTC	CASSFNNEQFF
TRBV30	-	few	TRBJ2-7	TGTGCCTGGAGTGTACTAACCTACGAGCAGTACTTC	CAWSVLTYEQYF
TRBV10-3	-	once	TRBJ1-1	TGTGCCATCAGTGAGCCGGAAGGGGCTGACACTGAAGCTTTCTTT	CAISEPEGADTEAFF
TRBV10-3	-	few	TRBJ1-2	TGTGCCATCAGCAATGAGGTGATCTCCTATGGCTACACCTTC	CAISNEVISYGYTF
TRBV5-1	TRBD1	few	TRBJ2-2	TGCGCCAGCAGCATACAGGGGGCCGGGGAGCTGTTTTTT	CASSIQGAGELFF
TRBV12-3/TRBV12-4	-	few	TRBJ1-5	TGTGCCAGCAGTTCATCAACAGTTTTCCACCAGCATTTT	CASSSSTVFHQHF
TRBV11-2	TRBD1	-	TRBJ2-7	TGTGCCAGCAGCCCGACCACGACAGGGGAGTCCTACGAGCAGTACTTC	CASSPTTTGESYEQYF
TRBV4-3	TRBD2	-	TRBJ2-2	TGCGCCAGCAGCCAAGCGAGACTAGCGGGCTTGTACACCGGGGAGCTGTTTTTT	CASSQARLAGLYTGELFF
TRBV7-2	-	-	TRBJ1-2	TGTGCCAGCAGCTTAGGGCCGGCGGGGGTTTATGGCTACACCTTC	CASSLGPAGVYGYTF
TRBV5-5	TRBD1	-	TRBJ2-5	TGTGCCAGCAGCTCGATCCCGGGACAGGGTGAGTCCCAGTACTTC	CASSSIPGQGESQYF
TRBV11-2	-	-	TRBJ1-2	TGTGCCAGCAGCTTAGGCCGCGGTCGGAGTAACTATGGCTACACCTTC	CASSLGRGRSNYGYTF
TRBV9	-	-	TRBJ2-5	TGTGCCAGCAGCCCGAGGCAGTACCAAGAGACCCAGTACTTC	CASSPRQYQETQYF
TRBV5-6	TRBD2	-	TRBJ2-5	TGTGCCAGCAGCTTGATTAGCGGGGGACAAGAGACCCAGTACTTC	CASSLISGGQETQYF
TRBV5-6	-	-	TRBJ1-4	TGTGCCAGCAGCTTGACAGATGAAAAACTGTTTTTT	CASSLTDEKLFF